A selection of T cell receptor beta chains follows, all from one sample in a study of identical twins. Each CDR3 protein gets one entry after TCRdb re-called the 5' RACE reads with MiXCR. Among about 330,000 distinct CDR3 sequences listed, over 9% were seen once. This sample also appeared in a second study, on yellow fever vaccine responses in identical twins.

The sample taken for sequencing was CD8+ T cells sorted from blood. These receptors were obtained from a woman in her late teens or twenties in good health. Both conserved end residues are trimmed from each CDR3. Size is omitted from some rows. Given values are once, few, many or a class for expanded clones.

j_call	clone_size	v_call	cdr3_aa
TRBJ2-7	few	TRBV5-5	ASSPRLADTYEQY
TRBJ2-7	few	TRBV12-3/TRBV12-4	ASSQQGVGEQY
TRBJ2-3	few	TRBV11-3	ASSPRDRGLGTDTQY
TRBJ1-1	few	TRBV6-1	ASSPSCVVTLLWNTEAF
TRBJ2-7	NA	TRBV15	ATSRDRGQVYEQY
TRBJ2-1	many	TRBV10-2	ASSEEAGGYNEQF
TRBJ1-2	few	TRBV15	ATSRDRSGAYGYT
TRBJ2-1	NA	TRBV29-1	SVEDGTIKGDEQF
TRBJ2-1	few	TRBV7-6	ASSLASRPDSNEQF
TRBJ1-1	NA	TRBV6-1	ASSGPGTQLKAF
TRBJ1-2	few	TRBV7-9	ASSLGGTEINYGYT
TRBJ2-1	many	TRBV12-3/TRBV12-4	ASSPLGGGYNEQF
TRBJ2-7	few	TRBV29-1	SVEDGLVYEQY
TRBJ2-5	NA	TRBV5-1	ASSFTTGGVQETQY
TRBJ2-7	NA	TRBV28	ASSLQGGYEQY
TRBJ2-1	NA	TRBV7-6	ASSLVGGDRSEQF
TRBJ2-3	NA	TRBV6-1	ASGLSATSTDTQY
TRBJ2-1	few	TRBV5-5	ASLAGSTYNEQF
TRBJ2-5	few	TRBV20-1	SARVSETQY
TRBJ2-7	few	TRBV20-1	SARGGQGVGEQY
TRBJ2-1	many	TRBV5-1	ASSFQTSASSYNEQF
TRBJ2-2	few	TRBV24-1	ATSDPPGHITGELF
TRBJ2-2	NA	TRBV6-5	ASSYFRHHTGELF
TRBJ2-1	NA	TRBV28	ASSTGTSEFGEQF
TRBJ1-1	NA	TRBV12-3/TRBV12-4	ASSFSGTMNTEAF
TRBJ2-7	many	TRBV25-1	ASSWTGGMYEQY
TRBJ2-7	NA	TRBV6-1	ASSLGGRLGEQY
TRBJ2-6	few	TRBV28	ASSIQRIIAGANVLT
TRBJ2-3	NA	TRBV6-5	ASSYSGGRGDADTQY
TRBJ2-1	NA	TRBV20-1	SARGLSSYNEQF
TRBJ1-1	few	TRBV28	ASSLYGRATEAF
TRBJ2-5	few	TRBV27	ASSSGISETQY
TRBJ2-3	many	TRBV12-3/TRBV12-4	ASSGAWTDTQY